These 25 T cell receptor beta chains were all obtained from the same sample, sequenced in a study of blood T cell repertoires in COVID-19. The protocol was immunoSEQ multiplex PCR, while the TCRdb copy is restricted to in-frame clones and leaves out a portion. The data contain 100,000 to 150,000 clones, about 80% of them seen just once; the ten biggest clones take up 3.5% to 4%. Sequencing input: peripheral blood. The receptors were gathered from a woman aged 45-60 years with acute or convalescent COVID-19.

This clone was seen more than once but under ten times. This rearrangement joins TRBV19 to TRBJ1-4; no definite D call. The CDR3 runs to 11 residues. CDR1 and CDR2 from the germline V gene are LNHDA and SQIVND (reference sequence). Trimming pared 2 bases from V and 8 bases from J, leaving 3 bases between. Here the CDR3 reads CASSISEKLFF. The CDR3 DNA reads as TGTGCCAGTAGTATATCGGAAAAACTGTTTTTT.

The J gene is TRBJ2-3, the V gene TRBV9, with D possibly being TRBD2 (5 bases). Per germline, CDR1 SGDLS and CDR2 YYNGEE. The CDR3 is made up of 16 amino acids. V was cut by 0 bases and J by 3 bases, with 14 bases left in between. The chain's CDR3 is CASSVVLGAGTDTQYF. Written as DNA, the CDR3 is TGTGCCAGCAGCGTAGTCCTGGGAGCAGGAACAGATACGCAGTATTTT.

The rearrangement joins TRBV27 to TRBJ2-5, with a tentative D call TRBD2 (5 bases). V was pared by 5 bases and J by 5 bases, with 24 bases between. The CDR3 runs 17 residues. The germline gives CDR1 MNHEY, CDR2 SMNVEV (reference sequence). CDR3 residues: CASSPNTLLASGETQYF. The CDR3 region has the DNA TGTGCCAGCAGTCCGAATACCCTTCTAGCTTCAGGCGAGACCCAGTACTTC.

V and J are TRBV5-1 and TRBJ1-3; D gene uncertain. Deletions cut 0 bases from V and 0 bases from J, with 10 bases between. The length of the CDR3 is 16 residues. In germline, CDR1 is SGHRS, CDR2 YFSETQ. The CDR3 region is CASSLASGFSGNTIYF. The CDR3 DNA is TGCGCCAGCAGCTTGGCGTCAGGTTTCTCTGGAAACACCATATATTTT.

This clone appeared once. CDR3 in DNA: TGTGCCAGTAGCCACGACAGGGCCAGGGAGCCCCAGCATTTT. Protein sequence: CASSHDRAREPQHF. V is TRBV19 and J is TRBJ1-5; 7 nucleotides match TRBD1. The CDR3 is made up of 14 amino acids. The germline V gene encodes CDR1 LNHDA and CDR2 SQIVND (reference sequence). V dropped 6 bases and J dropped 8; count of bases not matched to a gene: 10. The variable domain in full, completed from reference TRBV19 and TRBJ1-5, reads DGGITQSPKYLFRKEGQNVTLSCEQNLNHDAMYWYRQDPGQGLRLIYYSQIVNDFQKGDIAEGYSVSREKKESFPLTVTSAQKNPTAFYLCASSHDRAREPQHFGDGTRLSIL.

The genes are TRBV28 and TRBJ1-6; no definite D call. CDR1 is MDHEN, CDR2 SYDVKM, per germline. V was clipped by 6 bases and J by 8 bases, with 14 bases between them. CDR3 length: 14 amino acids. CDR3 loop: CASSLNWRDSPLHF. CDR3 bases: TGTGCCAGCAGCCTAAACTGGCGGGATTCACCCCTCCACTTT.

This clone was seen more than once but under ten times. The chain is built from TRBV27 and TRBJ2-5; perhaps TRBD1 as D (6 bases). CDR1 is MNHEY, CDR2 SMNVEV, per germline (reference sequence). CDR3 length: 12 residues. V shed 10 bases and J shed 7 bases, with 16 bases lying between them. The CDR3 protein is CAIGPGHRTQYF. The CDR3 DNA is TGTGCCATCGGGCCGGGACATAGGACCCAGTACTTC.

V usage is TRBV3-1 (or the pseudogene TRBV3-2) and J usage is TRBJ2-2, with 10 bases matching TRBD1. Losses at the gene ends were 0 bases for V and 7 bases for J; bases not matched to a gene: 5. The germline gives CDR1 LGHDT, CDR2 YNNKEL (reference sequence). The CDR3 is made up of 16 amino acids. Here the CDR3 DNA reads TGTGCCAGCAGCCAAGAAGGGACAGGGGTGGTCGGGGAGCTGTTTTTT. Residues: CASSQEGTGVVGELFF.

The count of this clone is one. The chain couples TRBV27 to TRBJ1-5, with no clear D. V dropped 4 bases and J dropped 2 bases, with 12 bases sitting between them. The CDR3 contains 15 residues. Germline lookup yields CDR1 MNHEY and CDR2 SMNVEV (reference sequence). This chain's CDR3 is CASSSPGAGNQPQHF. The DNA of the CDR3 is TGTGCCAGCAGTTCACCGGGAGCTGGCAATCAGCCCCAGCATTTT.

The chain has TRBV3-1 (or the pseudogene TRBV3-2) and TRBJ2-1, with 7 bases identical to TRBD1. The CDR3 covers 12 residues. V was clipped by 6 bases and J by 6 bases; unmatched bases: 2. Per the germline V gene, CDR1 is LGHDT and CDR2 is YNNKEL (reference sequence). The CDR3 nucleotides read TGTGCCAGCAGTCGGACAGGCAATGAGCAGTTCTTC. Translation gives CASSRTGNEQFF.

The chain has TRBV11-3 and TRBJ2-1; TRBD2 matches 10 bases. This CDR3 region has 16 residues. The germline V gene has CDR1 SGHNT and CDR2 YENEEA. The ends lost 1 base at V and 10 bases at J; junction bases unmatched: 10. CDR3 DNA sequence: TGTGCCAGCAGCTTAGGGGGCGCTAGCGGGGGACGAGAGCAGTTCTTC. Translation gives CASSLGGASGGREQFF.

This chain connects TRBV6-5 to TRBJ1-5; D unresolved. The germline V gene has CDR1 MNHEY and CDR2 SVGAGI. V was pared by 10 bases and J by 4 bases, with 14 bases between. The CDR3 has 13 residues. CDR3 region: CAIARGWNQPQHF. Written as DNA, the CDR3 is TGTGCCATAGCCCGAGGATGGAATCAGCCCCAGCATTTT.

This clone was detected once. The chain uses TRBV5-6 and TRBJ1-2, with D possibly being TRBD1 (5 bases). The CDR3 runs to 13 residues. Germline assignment: CDR1 SGHDT and CDR2 YYEEEE. Trimming stripped 2 bases from V and 8 bases from J, with 13 bases between. The DNA for the CDR3 is TGTGCCAGCAGCTTTGCCGGGGCGGGGGGCTACACCTTC. This codes for CASSFAGAGGYTF.

The chain recombines TRBV6-1 with TRBJ1-4; unclear D gene. The germline V gene encodes CDR1 MNHNS and CDR2 SASEGT. V was clipped by 7 bases and J by 6 bases, with 12 bases between them. The CDR3 extends over 13 amino acids. The CDR3 DNA reads TGTGCCAGCATGAGGCCTTCCGATGAAAAACTGTTTTTT. Encoded protein: CASMRPSDEKLFF.

The chain has TRBV10-2 and TRBJ2-1, with a possible D match to TRBD2 (6 bases). V lost 8 bases to trimming and J lost 5 bases, with 13 bases between them. CDR1 WSHSY and CDR2 SAAADI come from the germline V gene. This CDR3 contains 13 residues. Here the CDR3 reads CASGGRRNNEQFF. In DNA form, the CDR3 reads TGCGCCAGCGGGGGGAGGCGCAACAATGAGCAGTTCTTC.

The V gene is TRBV29-1, the J gene TRBJ1-6, with a tentative D call TRBD1 (5 bases). This CDR3 is built from 13 residues. V shed 0 bases and J shed 8 bases, with 8 bases lying between them. Germline V gene data show CDR1 as SQVTM and CDR2 as ANQGSEA. As DNA, the CDR3 is TGCAGCGTTGAAGAGACAGAGTATTCACCCCTCCACTTT. Translating gives CSVEETEYSPLHF. The variable domain in full, completed from reference TRBV29-1 and TRBJ1-6, reads SAVISQKPSRDICQRGTSLTIQCQVDSQVTMMFWYRQQPGQSLTLIATANQGSEATYESGFVIDKFPISRPNLTFSTLTVSNMSPEDSSIYLCSVEETEYSPLHFGNGTRLTVT.

The chain joins TRBV10-2 to TRBJ1-2; 11 positions agree with TRBD1. CDR1 and CDR2 from the germline V gene are WSHSY and SAAADI. V lost 10 bases, J lost 7 bases, and 8 bases stayed unmatched. The CDR3 spans 13 residues. In nucleotides, the CDR3 is TGCGCCACCTCCCCGGACAGGGGGCCTGGCTACACCTTC. Encoded protein: CATSPDRGPGYTF.

V is TRBV30 and J is TRBJ1-2; no definite D call. Germline CDR1 and CDR2: GTSNPN and SVGIG (reference sequence). Trimming took off 2 bases at V and 8 bases at J, with 9 bases between the two ends. The CDR3 contains 11 residues. The CDR3 region is CAWSPTSGYTF. As DNA, the CDR3 is TGTGCCTGGAGTCCGACATCGGGCTACACCTTC.

The CDR3 protein is CAWSTGLNEKLFF. DNA of the CDR3: TGTGCCTGGAGTACAGGGCTTAATGAAAAACTGTTTTTT. The chain links TRBV30 to TRBJ1-4; possible D gene TRBD1, 6 bases. CDR1 and CDR2 (germline): GTSNPN, SVGIG (reference sequence). This CDR3 is built from 13 residues. Trimming cost V 2 bases and J 4 bases, with 8 bases left between them.

This clone is a singleton in its sample. The V gene is TRBV18, the J gene TRBJ2-5; 7 positions agree with TRBD1. V lost 6 bases, J lost 5 bases, and 6 bases stayed unmatched. The CDR3 consists of 13 residues. Germline V lookup: CDR1 KGHSH, CDR2 LQKENI. The DNA of the CDR3 is TGTGCCAGCTCGCCTACAGGGGCGGAGACCCAGTACTTC. This codes for CASSPTGAETQYF. Together with reference TRBV18 and TRBJ2-5, the CDR3 gives the full variable domain: NAGVMQNPRHLVRRRGQEARLRCSPMKGHSHVYWYRQLPEEGLKFMVYLQKENIIDESGMPKERFSAEFPKEGPSILRIQQVVRGDSAAYFCASSPTGAETQYFGPGTRLLVL.

This rearrangement joins TRBV3-1 (or the pseudogene TRBV3-2) to TRBJ1-1; D possibly corresponds to TRBD1 (6 bases). Germline V gives CDR1 LGHDT, CDR2 YNNKEL (reference sequence). Trimming stripped 3 bases from V and 10 bases from J, with 18 bases between. This CDR3 is built from 14 residues. The CDR3 spells CASSQVGTPGGAFF. The CDR3 DNA reads as TGTGCCAGCAGCCAGGTCGGGACACCCGGCGGAGCTTTCTTT.

The chain is built from TRBV4-1 and TRBJ2-1, with D hard to call. CDR3 length: 16 amino acids. Germline loops: CDR1 MGHRA, CDR2 YSYEKL. The V end lost 6 bases, the J end lost 0 bases, and 15 bases lay between the germline ends. For the CDR3, the DNA is TGCGCCAGCAGACTAAGTCCGCGGAGCTCCTACAATGAGCAGTTCTTC. This codes for CASRLSPRSSYNEQFF.

The V and J genes are TRBV11-2 and TRBJ1-2; tentatively, D is TRBD1 (6 bases). Trimming removed 5 bases at V and 8 bases at J, with 15 bases between. The CDR3 is made up of 13 amino acids. Germline V lookup: CDR1 SGHAT, CDR2 FQNNGV. CDR3 region: CASSGYRERGYTF. In nucleotides, the CDR3 is TGTGCCAGCAGCGGCTACAGGGAAAGGGGCTACACCTTC.

This chain uses TRBV6-5 with TRBJ1-4, with D perhaps matching TRBD1 (6 bases). CDR1 and CDR2 (germline): MNHEY, SVGAGI. Trimming took 8 bases from V and 5 from J, leaving 15 bases between them. This CDR3 is built from 14 residues. DNA for the CDR3: TGTGCCAGCCTGGCGGACAGAGTGAATGAAAAACTGTTTTTT. This gives the protein CASLADRVNEKLFF.

The chain has TRBV5-1 and TRBJ2-1; tentative D call: TRBD2 (6 bases). Deletions cut 0 bases from V and 4 bases from J, with 11 bases between. The CDR3 extends over 15 amino acids. Germline-derived CDR1 and CDR2 are SGHRS and YFSETQ. The CDR3 loop reads CASSLEPSEYNEQFF. The CDR3 DNA is TGCGCCAGCAGCTTGGAGCCTAGCGAGTACAATGAGCAGTTCTTC. The full variable domain, in which reference TRBV5-1 and TRBJ2-1 provide the parts outside the CDR3, is KAGVTQTPRYLIKTRGQQVTLSCSPISGHRSVSWYQQTPGQGLQFLFEYFSETQRNKGNFPGRFSGRQFSNSRSEMNVSTLELGDSALYLCASSLEPSEYNEQFFGPGTRLTVL.